This TCR beta chain was recorded in a study of beta chain features in type 1 diabetes. Study information: Researchers looked at around 100 million sorted cells across all samples. General observations from the study: Sequencing the cDNA could make cells with high TCR expression show up more than they should. There was a moderate but significant shortening of TCRB CDR3s in all four CD4+ subsets of Type 1 diabetes patients.

Comments on this clone: Its antigen remains unidentified.

Averaging about 116 mL, one heparinised blood draw came from each individual donor. Researchers reported sorting CD4+ naive, central memory, regulatory and stem cell-like memory cells via CD45RO/CCR7/CD25/CD127/CD95/CD27. What was sequenced were expressed TCRB transcripts, since all of the isolated RNA had been reverse transcribed. Assay: immunoSEQ multiplex PCR; the TCRdb copy retains only in-frame clones and omits some. The table includes over 600,000 clones, around 12% detected once. In germline, CDR1 is SGHRS, CDR2 YFSETQ. The CDR3 covers 14 residues. The V end was cut by 4 bases, the J end by 8 bases, with 15 bases between.

Specimen: naive CD4+ T cells from blood. The sequence was obtained from a man aged 25-45 years with type 1 diabetes. The chain employs TRBV5-1 and TRBJ1-4; weak D call: TRBD1 (6 bases). DNA of the CDR3: TGCGCCAGCAGCCTGACAGGATCTGGGGAAAAACTGTTTTTT. This gives the protein CASSLTGSGEKLFF.